Listed below are T cell receptor beta chains from one sample, sequenced in a study of blood T cells in healthy people across ages. MiXCR, applied by TCRdb to the 5' RACE reads, yields one record per CDR3 protein. Of roughly 860,000 distinct CDR3 sequences listed, around 68% were seen once; the top ten hold about a quarter. The sample comprised blood. Receptors originate from a man aged 30-40 years in good health. CDR3s include the opening cysteine and the closing phenylalanine or tryptophan. Each record gives: D gene, V gene, clone size, J gene, CDR3 length, CDR3 protein, CDR3 DNA. A D gene is named only where the DNA matches it firmly. For some rows the clone size is stated as once, few or many, or as a class when expanded; others skip it.

NA	TRBV5-1	NA	TRBJ2-7	18	CASSLRPEERSGSYEQYF	TGCGCCAGCAGCTTACGGCCCGAAGAGAGGTCGGGCTCCTACGAGCAGTACTTC
NA	TRBV28	NA	TRBJ1-6	15	CASSSPNAGGSPLHF	TGTGCCAGCAGCTCCCCGAATGCGGGGGGTTCACCCCTCCACTTT
TRBD2	TRBV7-2	NA	TRBJ2-1	19	CASSRVGGSGGSSYNEQFF	TGTGCCAGCAGCAGGGTGGGGGGTAGCGGGGGGTCGTCCTACAATGAGCAGTTCTTC
NA	TRBV6-5	NA	TRBJ1-4	15	CASSYGVLRDEKLFF	TGTGCCAGCAGTTACGGAGTCCTACGGGATGAAAAACTGTTTTTT
TRBD1	TRBV29-1	NA	TRBJ2-7	14	CSVQRGTGAYEQYF	TGCAGCGTTCAAAGGGGGACAGGGGCCTACGAGCAGTACTTC
NA	TRBV3-1	NA	TRBJ1-2	13	CASSQGASSGYTF	TGTGCCAGCAGCCAAGGGGCTTCCTCCGGCTACACCTTC
TRBD2	TRBV7-2	NA	TRBJ2-7	15	CASSLNSGGLYEQYF	TGTGCCAGCAGCTTAAATAGCGGGGGGTTGTACGAGCAGTACTTC
NA	TRBV4-3	few	TRBJ2-1	15	CASSQDSSAYNEQFF	TGCGCCAGCAGCCAAGACTCGTCGGCCTACAATGAGCAGTTCTTC
NA	TRBV5-1	NA	TRBJ2-4	12	CASRSSKNIQYF	TGCGCCAGCAGAAGTTCCAAAAACATTCAGTACTTC
NA	TRBV10-3	NA	TRBJ2-6	18	CAISESGSLRTGANVLTF	TGTGCCATCAGTGAGTCAGGGTCCCTCCGTACTGGGGCCAACGTCCTGACTTTC